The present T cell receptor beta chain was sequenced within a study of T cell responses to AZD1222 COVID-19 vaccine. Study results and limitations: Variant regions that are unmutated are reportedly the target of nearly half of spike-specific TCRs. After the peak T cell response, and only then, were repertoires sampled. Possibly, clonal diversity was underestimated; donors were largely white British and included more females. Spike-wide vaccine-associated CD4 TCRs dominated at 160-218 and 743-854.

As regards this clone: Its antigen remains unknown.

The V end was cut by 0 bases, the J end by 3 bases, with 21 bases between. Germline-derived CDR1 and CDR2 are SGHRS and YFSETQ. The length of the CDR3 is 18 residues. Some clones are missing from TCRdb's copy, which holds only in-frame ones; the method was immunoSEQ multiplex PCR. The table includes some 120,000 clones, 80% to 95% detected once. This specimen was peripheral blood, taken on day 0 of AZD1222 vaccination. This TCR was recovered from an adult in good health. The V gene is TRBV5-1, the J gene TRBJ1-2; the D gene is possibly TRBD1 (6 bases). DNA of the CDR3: TGCGCCAGCAGCTTGGCCCCGCCAGGGGCTATATCAGACTATGGCTACACCTTC. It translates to CASSLAPPGAISDYGYTF.